The T cell receptor (beta chain) under discussion was sequenced for a study of PD-1 blockade in classical Hodgkin lymphoma. Whole-study context: Patients were infused with nivolumab 3 mg/kg every 2 weeks. General study results and limits: According to reports, newly diagnosed patients had lower baseline TCR diversity than healthy donors, and relapsed/refractory patients had lower baseline TCR diversity still.

The CDR3 is 13 amino acids. Germline CDR1 SGDLS, CDR2 YYNGEE. V was trimmed by 0 bases and J by 4 bases, leaving 5 bases between them. Only in-frame clones appear in the TCRdb table, and some are missing; sequencing was by immunoSEQ multiplex PCR. Of about 20,000 clones listed, about 61% are singletons. This clone came up a few times. The antigen remains undetermined. As for time point: cycle 4 day 1 (C4D1), after about 6 weeks of nivolumab. Following autologous stem cell transplantation, relapse occurred in every patient, and exposure to brentuximab vedotin varied. This receptor was taken from a human donor with classical Hodgkin lymphoma. The sequencing used peripheral blood mononuclear cells (PBMCs), collected before the fourth cycle of nivolumab. The chain carries TRBV9 and TRBJ1-5; D unresolved. As DNA, the CDR3 is TGTGCCAGCAGCGTAGCACCGAATCAGCCCCAGCATTTT. It yields the protein CASSVAPNQPQHF. Filled out from reference TRBV9 and TRBJ1-5, the complete variable domain reads DSGVTQTPKHLITATGQRVTLRCSPRSGDLSVYWYQQSLDQGLQFLIQYYNGEERAKGNILERFSAQQFPDLHSELNLSSLELGDSALYFCASSVAPNQPQHFGDGTRLSIL.